This TCR beta chain was observed in a study of cytotoxic CD8 clonotypes in ibrutinib-treated CLL. Study in general: Patients: about a dozen relapsed/refractory, fewer than 16 treatment-naive, 17 to 18 IGHV unmutated. Investigators collected response samples after a median about twelve months of treatment, range 6 to 36.

Targeted sequencing depth ranged from 1 in 200,000 to 1 in 1 million T cells. Measured with immunoSEQ multiplex PCR; TCRdb has only the in-frame clones, and not every one. The profile covers hundreds of thousands of clones, with roughly 80% appearing a single time and 6.5% to 8% taken by the ten largest. Trimming took off 5 bases at V and 3 bases at J, with 11 bases between the two ends. Germline CDR1 is SGHVS and CDR2 is FNYEAQ. This CDR3 is built from 13 residues. The sequencing here drew on PBMCs, taken before ibrutinib treatment. J is TRBJ2-7 and V is TRBV7-6; D unclear. The receptor comes from a human donor with chronic lymphocytic leukemia. The CDR3 sequence is CASSLEVGYEQYF. The CDR3 nucleotides read TGTGCCAGCAGCCTAGAAGTGGGCTACGAGCAGTACTTC.